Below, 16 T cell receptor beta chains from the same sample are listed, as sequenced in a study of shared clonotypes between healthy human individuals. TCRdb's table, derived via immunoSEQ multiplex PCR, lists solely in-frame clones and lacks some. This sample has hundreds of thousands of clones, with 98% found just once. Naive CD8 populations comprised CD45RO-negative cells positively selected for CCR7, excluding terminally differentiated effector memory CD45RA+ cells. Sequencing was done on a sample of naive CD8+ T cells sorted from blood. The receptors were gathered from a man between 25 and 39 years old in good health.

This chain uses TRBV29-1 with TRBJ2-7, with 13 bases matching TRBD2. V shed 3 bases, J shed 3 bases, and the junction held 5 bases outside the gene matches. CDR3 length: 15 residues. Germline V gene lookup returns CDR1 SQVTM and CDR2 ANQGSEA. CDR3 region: CSVEYRTSGSYEQYF. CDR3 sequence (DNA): TGCAGCGTTGAGTATAGGACTAGCGGGAGCTACGAGCAGTACTTC.

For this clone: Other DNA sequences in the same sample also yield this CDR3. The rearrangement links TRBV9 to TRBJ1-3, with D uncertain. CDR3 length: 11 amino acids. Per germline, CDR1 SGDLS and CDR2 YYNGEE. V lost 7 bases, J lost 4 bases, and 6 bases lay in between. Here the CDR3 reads CASRRGNTIYF. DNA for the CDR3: TGTGCCAGCCGCAGGGGAAACACCATATATTTT.

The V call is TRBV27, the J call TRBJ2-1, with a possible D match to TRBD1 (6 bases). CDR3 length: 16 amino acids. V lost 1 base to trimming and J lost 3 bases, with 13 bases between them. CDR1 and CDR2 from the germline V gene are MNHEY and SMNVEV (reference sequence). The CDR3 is CASSLLGAPNYNEQFF. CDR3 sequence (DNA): TGTGCCAGCAGTTTATTGGGGGCCCCTAACTACAATGAGCAGTTCTTC.

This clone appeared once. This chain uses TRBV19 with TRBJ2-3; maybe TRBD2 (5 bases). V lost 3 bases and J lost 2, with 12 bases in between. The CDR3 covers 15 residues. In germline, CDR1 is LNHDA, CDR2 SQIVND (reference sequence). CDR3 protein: CASSMVGGYTDTQYF. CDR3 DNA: TGTGCCAGTAGTATGGTTGGAGGATACACAGATACGCAGTATTTT. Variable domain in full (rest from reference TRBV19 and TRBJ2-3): DGGITQSPKYLFRKEGQNVTLSCEQNLNHDAMYWYRQDPGQGLRLIYYSQIVNDFQKGDIAEGYSVSREKKESFPLTVTSAQKNPTAFYLCASSMVGGYTDTQYFGPGTRLTVL.

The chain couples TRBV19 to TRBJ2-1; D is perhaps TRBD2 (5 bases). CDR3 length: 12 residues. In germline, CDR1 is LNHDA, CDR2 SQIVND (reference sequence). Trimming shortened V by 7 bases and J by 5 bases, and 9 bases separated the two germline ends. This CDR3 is CASKGLHNEQFF. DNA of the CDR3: TGTGCCAGTAAAGGACTCCACAATGAGCAGTTCTTC.

DNA of the CDR3: TGTGCCAGCAGTCCGCAGGGGGCTGGGGCCAACGTCCTGACTTTC. This encodes CASSPQGAGANVLTF. This chain uses TRBV2 with TRBJ2-6; TRBD1 matches 7 bases. The trim removed 5 bases at V and 2 bases at J, leaving 3 bases unmatched. The CDR3 sequence is 15 residues long. Germline V gene data show CDR1 as SNHLY and CDR2 as FYNNEI.

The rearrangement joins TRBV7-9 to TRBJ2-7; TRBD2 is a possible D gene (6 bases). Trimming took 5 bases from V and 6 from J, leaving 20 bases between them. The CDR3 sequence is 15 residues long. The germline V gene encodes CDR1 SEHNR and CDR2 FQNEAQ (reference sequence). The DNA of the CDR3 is TGTGCCAGCAGCGCGGCGGGATTTGTGTCCAGCGAGCAGTACTTC. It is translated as CASSAAGFVSSEQYF.

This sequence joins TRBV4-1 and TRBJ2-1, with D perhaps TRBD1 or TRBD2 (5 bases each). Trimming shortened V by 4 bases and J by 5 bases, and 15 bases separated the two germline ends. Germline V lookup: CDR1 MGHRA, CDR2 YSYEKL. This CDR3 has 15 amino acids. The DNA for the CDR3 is TGCGCCAGCAGCCCCGACCAGGGACCCAACAATGAGCAGTTCTTC. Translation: CASSPDQGPNNEQFF.

CDR3 nucleotide sequence: TGTGCCAGTAGTAACCTGTGGCGGGAGCCCTACAATGAGCAGTTCTTC. Encoded protein: CASSNLWREPYNEQFF. The V and J genes are TRBV19 and TRBJ2-1; 7 bases are shared with TRBD2. The V and J ends lost 4 bases and 2 bases, in that order; junction bases with no gene match: 8. Germline assignment: CDR1 LNHDA and CDR2 SQIVND (reference sequence). This CDR3 has 16 amino acids. The full variable domain, its missing parts supplied by reference TRBV19 and TRBJ2-1, is DGGITQSPKYLFRKEGQNVTLSCEQNLNHDAMYWYRQDPGQGLRLIYYSQIVNDFQKGDIAEGYSVSREKKESFPLTVTSAQKNPTAFYLCASSNLWREPYNEQFFGPGTRLTVL.

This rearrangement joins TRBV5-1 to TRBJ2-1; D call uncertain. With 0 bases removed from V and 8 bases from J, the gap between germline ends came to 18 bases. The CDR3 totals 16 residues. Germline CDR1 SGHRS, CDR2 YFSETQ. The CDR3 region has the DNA TGCGCCAGCAGCTTGGCCGAGTCTGGGGTGGTCGATGAGCAGTTCTTC. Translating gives CASSLAESGVVDEQFF. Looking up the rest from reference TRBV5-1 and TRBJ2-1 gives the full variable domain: KAGVTQTPRYLIKTRGQQVTLSCSPISGHRSVSWYQQTPGQGLQFLFEYFSETQRNKGNFPGRFSGRQFSNSRSEMNVSTLELGDSALYLCASSLAESGVVDEQFFGPGTRLTVL.

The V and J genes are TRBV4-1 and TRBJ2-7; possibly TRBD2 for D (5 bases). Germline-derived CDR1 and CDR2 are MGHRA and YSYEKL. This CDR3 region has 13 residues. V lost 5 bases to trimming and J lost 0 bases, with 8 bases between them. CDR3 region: CASSYEGSYEQYF. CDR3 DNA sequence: TGCGCCAGCAGCTACGAGGGCTCCTACGAGCAGTACTTC.

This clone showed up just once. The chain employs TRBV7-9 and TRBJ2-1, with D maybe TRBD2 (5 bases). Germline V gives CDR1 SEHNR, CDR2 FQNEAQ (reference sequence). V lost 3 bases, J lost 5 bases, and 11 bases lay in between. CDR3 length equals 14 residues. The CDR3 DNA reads TGTGCCAGCAGCTTTTGGGAGAGGCACAATGAGCAGTTCTTC. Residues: CASSFWERHNEQFF.

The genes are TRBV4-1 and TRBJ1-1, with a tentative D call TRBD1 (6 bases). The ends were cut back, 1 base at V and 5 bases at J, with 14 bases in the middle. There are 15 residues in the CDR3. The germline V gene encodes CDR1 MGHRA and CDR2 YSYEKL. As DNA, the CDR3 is TGCGCCAGCAGCCAAGGGGGGGGGCTTTGGACTGAAGCTTTCTTT. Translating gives CASSQGGGLWTEAFF.

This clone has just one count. The CDR3 sequence: CASSYKPAGDTGELFF. CDR3 bases: TGTGCCAGCAGCTATAAACCAGCGGGAGACACCGGGGAGCTGTTTTTT. This sequence joins TRBV11-2 and TRBJ2-2; 8 bases are a match to TRBD2. CDR3 size: 16 residues. J lost 3 bases, V lost 4 bases, and 7 bases had no gene match. CDR1 is SGHAT and CDR2 is FQNNGV in the germline V gene. The variable domain in full, with the rest retrieved from reference TRBV11-2 and TRBJ2-2, is EAGVAQSPRYKIIEKRQSVAFWCNPISGHATLYWYQQILGQGPKLLIQFQNNGVVDDSQLPKDRFSAERLKGVDSTLKIQPAKLEDSAVYLCASSYKPAGDTGELFFGEGSRLTVL.

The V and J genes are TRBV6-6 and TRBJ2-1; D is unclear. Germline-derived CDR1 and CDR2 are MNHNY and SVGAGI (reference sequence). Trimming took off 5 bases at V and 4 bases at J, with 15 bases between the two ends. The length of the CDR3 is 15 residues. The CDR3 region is CASSPQVERYNEQFF. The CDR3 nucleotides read TGTGCCAGCAGTCCCCAGGTCGAGAGGTACAATGAGCAGTTCTTC.

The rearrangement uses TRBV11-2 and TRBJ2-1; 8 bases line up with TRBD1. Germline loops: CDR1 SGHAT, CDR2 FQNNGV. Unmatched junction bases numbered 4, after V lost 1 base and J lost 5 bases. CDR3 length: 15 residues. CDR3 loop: CASSLAGGRNNEQFF. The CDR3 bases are TGTGCCAGCAGCTTAGCAGGGGGCCGAAACAATGAGCAGTTCTTC.